These 21 T cell receptor beta chains came from one sample sequenced in a study of beta chain features in type 1 diabetes. Expressed TCRB transcripts were sequenced because the isolated RNA had all been reverse transcribed beforehand. The repertoire was sequenced with immunoSEQ multiplex PCR; TCRdb's copy has only in-frame clones and lacks some. Here the sample spans about 350,000 clones, 20% being singletons. The sequenced material came from naive CD4+ T cells from blood. The receptors were gathered from a woman aged 18-35 years in good health.

The CDR3 nucleotides are TGTGCCAGCAGTACTTTCCTAGGGAGCTATGGCTACACCTTC. It codes for CASSTFLGSYGYTF. The chain combines TRBV9 with TRBJ1-2; D is uncertain. Trimming removed 5 bases from V and 4 bases from J, with 15 bases in between. From germline, CDR1 is SGDLS and CDR2 YYNGEE. There are 14 residues in the CDR3.

This clone was observed a few times. The genes are TRBV18 and TRBJ2-7, with TRBD1 identical over 10 bases. The CDR3 spans 14 residues. V lost 3 bases, J lost 6 bases, and 5 bases stayed unmatched. In germline, CDR1 is KGHSH, CDR2 LQKENI. CDR3 protein: CASSPGQGLSEQYF. In DNA, the CDR3 is TGTGCCAGCTCACCGGGACAGGGGTTGAGCGAGCAGTACTTC.

This rearrangement joins TRBV30 to TRBJ2-3; maybe TRBD2 (6 bases). CDR1 and CDR2 (germline): GTSNPN, SVGIG (reference sequence). This CDR3 has 12 amino acids. Trimming stripped 8 bases from V and 2 bases from J, with 11 bases between. CDR3 sequence: CATSGDTDTQYF. CDR3 sequence (DNA): TGTGCCACCTCGGGGGACACAGATACGCAGTATTTT.

This clone occurred a few times. The chain combines TRBV7-3 with TRBJ2-3; tentative D call: TRBD2 (6 bases). Per the germline V gene, CDR1 is SGHTA and CDR2 is FQGTGA. CDR3 size: 16 residues. Trimming left V 3 bases short and J 5 bases short, with 18 bases between. The CDR3 bases are TGTGCCAGCAGCTTGGGGCAGGCGGGAATGGGAGATACGCAGTATTTT. Translation: CASSLGQAGMGDTQYF.

This clone was detected only a few times. The chain carries TRBV4-2 and TRBJ2-7; D is uncertain. The V and J ends lost 1 base and 0 bases respectively, with 13 bases between them. CDR1 and CDR2 (germline): LGHNA, YNFKEQ. This CDR3 spans 16 amino acids. In DNA form, the CDR3 reads TGTGCCAGCAGCCAAGGAATTCCCGGGTCCTCCTACGAGCAGTACTTC. This encodes CASSQGIPGSSYEQYF.

This clone was found a few times. This chain uses TRBV29-1 with TRBJ1-1, with 9 bases lining up with TRBD1. Germline-derived CDR1 and CDR2 are SQVTM and ANQGSEA. The CDR3 is 13 amino acids. V shed 7 bases, J shed 3 bases, and the junction held 6 bases outside the gene matches. CDR3 in amino acids: CSADRGGHTEAFF. The DNA for the CDR3 is TGCAGCGCGGACAGGGGAGGACACACTGAAGCTTTCTTT.

CDR3 DNA: TGTGCCAGCTCACCACAGCGGGGACTGAGCTCCTACGAGCAGTACTTC. Its protein is CASSPQRGLSSYEQYF. The chain couples TRBV18 to TRBJ2-7; 7 bases are a match to TRBD2. The CDR3 totals 16 residues. V gave up 1 base and J gave up 0 bases; unmatched junction bases: 6. CDR1 is KGHSH, CDR2 LQKENI, per germline. The entire variable domain, with the rest obtained from reference TRBV18 and TRBJ2-7, is as follows: NAGVMQNPRHLVRRRGQEARLRCSPMKGHSHVYWYRQLPEEGLKFMVYLQKENIIDESGMPKERFSAEFPKEGPSILRIQQVVRGDSAAYFCASSPQRGLSSYEQYFGPGTRLTVT.

This clone has just a few counts. This sequence joins TRBV30 and TRBJ2-5; 12 bases are a match to TRBD2. V dropped 6 bases and J dropped 4; count of bases not matched to a gene: 12. This CDR3 has 16 residues. Germline V CDR1 and CDR2: GTSNPN, SVGIG (reference sequence). CDR3 in DNA: TGTGCCTGCGGCACGGGGCTAGCGGGGGGGCGAGAGACCCAGTACTTC. Translating it yields CACGTGLAGGRETQYF.

V gene TRBV2 combines with J gene TRBJ1-2, with TRBD1 matching 10 bases. Germline V gene lookup returns CDR1 SNHLY and CDR2 FYNNEI. Germline trimming cut 5 bases from V and 2 bases from J; bases unmatched to any gene: 2. There are 14 residues in the CDR3. The CDR3: CASSPGQGNYGYTF. Here the CDR3 DNA reads TGTGCCAGCAGTCCGGGACAGGGGAACTATGGCTACACCTTC. Filled out from reference TRBV2 and TRBJ1-2, the complete variable domain reads EPEVTQTPSHQVTQMGQEVILRCVPISNHLYFYWYRQILGQKVEFLVSFYNNEISEKSEIFDDQFSVERPDGSNFTLKIRSTKLEDSAMYFCASSPGQGNYGYTFGSGTRLTVV.

This clone has only a few counts. The chain uses TRBV2 and TRBJ2-7; TRBD1 agrees at 10 bases. The CDR3 spans 16 residues. Losses at the gene ends were 6 bases for V and 9 bases for J; bases not matched to a gene: 17. Germline V gene sequence: CDR1 SNHLY, CDR2 FYNNEI. CDR3 coding DNA: TGTGCCAGCAGGGAATCGACAGGGGGCAATTTCGCCGGGCAGTACTTC. It codes for CASRESTGGNFAGQYF.

This clone turned up a few times. The chain carries TRBV7-6 and TRBJ2-2; 9 nucleotides agree with TRBD1. Losses at the gene ends were 3 bases for V and 6 bases for J; bases not matched to a gene: 5. Germline V gives CDR1 SGHVS, CDR2 FNYEAQ. CDR3 size: 15 residues. CDR3 nucleotides: TGTGCCAGCAGCTTCGGGACAGGGCGGTCCGGGGAGCTGTTTTTT. It encodes CASSFGTGRSGELFF.

The V call is TRBV19, the J call TRBJ2-1; 7 bases fit TRBD1. This CDR3 is built from 16 residues. Per the germline V gene, CDR1 is LNHDA and CDR2 is SQIVND (reference sequence). Unmatched junction bases numbered 5, after V lost 1 base and J lost 2 bases. The CDR3 DNA follows: TGTGCCAGTAGTATAGTGAGGACAGGCGCCTACAATGAGCAGTTCTTC. This translates into CASSIVRTGAYNEQFF.

The chain couples TRBV4-3 to TRBJ1-4; a weak D match, TRBD1 (6 bases). Germline loops: CDR1 LGHNA, CDR2 YSLEER. Trimming cost V 4 bases and J 4 bases, with 16 bases left between them. This CDR3 has 16 residues. CDR3 coding DNA: TGCGCCAGCAGCCCCTCAAGGACAGCTCTTAATGAAAAACTGTTTTTT. It yields the protein CASSPSRTALNEKLFF.

The chain uses TRBV11-2 and TRBJ2-1, with 7 bases lining up with TRBD1. The CDR3 covers 12 residues. The V segment lost 3 bases and the J segment 10 bases; nucleotides outside the gene matches: 3. Germline V gene sequence: CDR1 SGHAT, CDR2 FQNNGV. CDR3 sequence: CASSLRDREQFF. CDR3 bases: TGTGCCAGCAGCTTGAGGGACAGAGAGCAGTTCTTC.

The chain uses TRBV2 and TRBJ2-2; D is ambiguous. The V and J ends lost 5 bases and 5 bases respectively, with 9 bases between them. The germline gives CDR1 SNHLY, CDR2 FYNNEI. The CDR3 is 13 residues long. CDR3 residues: CASSPLRTGELFF. The CDR3 DNA reads as TGTGCCAGCAGTCCCCTCAGAACCGGGGAGCTGTTTTTT.

The chain joins TRBV6-5 to TRBJ2-7, with D unclear. V was trimmed by 7 bases and J by 1 base, leaving 8 bases between them. CDR3 length: 12 residues. Germline V CDR1 and CDR2: MNHEY, SVGAGI. The CDR3 bases are TGTGCCAGCACAACTCATTCCTACGAGCAGTACTTC. It encodes CASTTHSYEQYF.

CDR3 region: CASRGLAASYEQYF. CDR3 bases: TGTGCCAGCAGGGGACTAGCGGCTAGCTACGAGCAGTACTTC. V usage is TRBV11-2 and J usage is TRBJ2-7, with 11 bases lining up with TRBD2. Germline V gives CDR1 SGHAT, CDR2 FQNNGV. This CDR3 is built from 14 residues. The junction had 4 bases not matched to a gene; V was cut back by 6 bases and J by 3 bases.

In its sample, this clone was seen a few times. The chain is built from TRBV19 and TRBJ2-7, with 9 bases aligning to TRBD1. The junction had 8 bases not matched to a gene; V was cut back by 5 bases and J by 3 bases. CDR1 and CDR2 (germline): LNHDA, SQIVND (reference sequence). The CDR3 has 15 amino acids. CDR3 sequence: CASSSKGQGVYEQYF. The CDR3 nucleotides are TGTGCCAGTAGTTCGAAGGGACAGGGAGTCTACGAGCAGTACTTC.

This clone has more than one count but fewer than ten. The chain joins TRBV25-1 to TRBJ2-5; TRBD1 is a possible D gene (6 bases). Trimming cost V 3 bases and J 7 bases, with 18 bases left between them. Germline CDR1 reads MGHDK; CDR2 reads SYGVNS. The CDR3 has 15 amino acids. Here the CDR3 DNA reads TGTGCCAGCAGTGATGCCACAGGGAGTGGAGTGACCCAGTACTTC. Residues: CASSDATGSGVTQYF.

Comment on this clone: At the DNA level, this CDR3 is encoded by other sequences in the same sample as well. This chain joins TRBV30 and TRBJ2-7, with TRBD1 matching 7 bases. Germline loops: CDR1 GTSNPN, CDR2 SVGIG (reference sequence). The CDR3 contains 12 residues. The trim removed 4 bases at V and 2 bases at J, leaving 2 bases unmatched. CDR3 DNA sequence: TGTGCCTGGAACAGGGGTCCCTACGAGCAGTACTTC. It encodes CAWNRGPYEQYF.

The CDR3 DNA follows: TGCGCCAGCAGCCAAAATGACAGATCTAACTATGGCTACACCTTC. Translating it yields CASSQNDRSNYGYTF. V is TRBV4-1 and J is TRBJ1-2; D possibly corresponds to TRBD1 (5 bases). CDR1 is MGHRA, CDR2 YSYEKL, per germline. The V end lost 2 bases, the J end lost 0 bases, and 10 bases lay between the germline ends. This CDR3 has 15 amino acids.